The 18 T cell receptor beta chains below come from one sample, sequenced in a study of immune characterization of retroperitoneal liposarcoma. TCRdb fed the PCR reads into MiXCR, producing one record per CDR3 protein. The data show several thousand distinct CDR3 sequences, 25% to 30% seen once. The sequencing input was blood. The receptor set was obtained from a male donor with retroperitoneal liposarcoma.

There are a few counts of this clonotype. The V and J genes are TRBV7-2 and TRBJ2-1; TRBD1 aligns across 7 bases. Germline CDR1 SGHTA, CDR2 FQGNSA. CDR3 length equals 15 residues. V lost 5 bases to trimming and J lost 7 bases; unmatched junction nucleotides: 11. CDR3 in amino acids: CASSPSGTRGNEQFF. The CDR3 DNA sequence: TGTGCCAGCAGCCCATCCGGGACCAGGGGGAATGAGCAGTTCTTC.

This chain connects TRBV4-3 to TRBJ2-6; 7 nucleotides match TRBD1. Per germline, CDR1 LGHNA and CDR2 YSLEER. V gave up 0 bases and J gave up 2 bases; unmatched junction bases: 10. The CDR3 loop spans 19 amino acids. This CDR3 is CASSQDLRQGRTGANVLTF. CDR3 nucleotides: TGCGCCAGCAGCCAAGATTTAAGACAGGGAAGGACTGGGGCCAACGTCCTGACTTTC.

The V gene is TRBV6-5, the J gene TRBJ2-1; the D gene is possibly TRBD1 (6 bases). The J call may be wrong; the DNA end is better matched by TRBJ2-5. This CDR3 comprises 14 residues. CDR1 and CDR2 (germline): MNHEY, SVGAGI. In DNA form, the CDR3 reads TGTGCCAGCAGTTACCAACAGGGCGATGGGACCCAGTACTTC. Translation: CASSYQQGDGTQYF.

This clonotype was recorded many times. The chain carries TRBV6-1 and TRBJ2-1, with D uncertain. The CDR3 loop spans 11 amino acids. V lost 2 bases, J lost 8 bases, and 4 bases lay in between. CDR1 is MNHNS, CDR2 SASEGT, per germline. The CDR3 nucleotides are TGTGCCAGCAGTGAAAGGGATGAGCAGTTCTTC. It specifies CASSERDEQFF.

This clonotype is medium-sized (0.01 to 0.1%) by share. CDR3 region: CASSYSNEQFF. CDR3 nucleotides: TGTGCCAGCAGTTACTCTAATGAGCAGTTCTTC. V usage is TRBV6-5 and J usage is TRBJ2-1; D not resolved. Germline V lookup: CDR1 MNHEY, CDR2 SVGAGI. The CDR3 totals 11 residues. V lost 0 bases and J 7 bases, leaving 1 base between the germline ends.

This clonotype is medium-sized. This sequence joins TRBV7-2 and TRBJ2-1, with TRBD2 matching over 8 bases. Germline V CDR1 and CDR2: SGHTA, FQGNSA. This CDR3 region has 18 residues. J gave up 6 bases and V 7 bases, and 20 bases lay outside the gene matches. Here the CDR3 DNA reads TGTGCCAGCACCCAGCTTCGGGATTTGAGACTAGCGACCAATGAGCAGTTCTTC. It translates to CASTQLRDLRLATNEQFF.

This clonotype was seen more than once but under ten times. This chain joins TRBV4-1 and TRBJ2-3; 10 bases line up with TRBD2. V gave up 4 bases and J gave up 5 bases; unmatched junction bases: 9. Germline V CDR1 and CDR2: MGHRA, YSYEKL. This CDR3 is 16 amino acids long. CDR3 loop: CASSPLSGRAGDTQYF. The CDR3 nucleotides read TGCGCCAGCAGCCCTCTGAGCGGGAGGGCGGGAGATACGCAGTATTTT.

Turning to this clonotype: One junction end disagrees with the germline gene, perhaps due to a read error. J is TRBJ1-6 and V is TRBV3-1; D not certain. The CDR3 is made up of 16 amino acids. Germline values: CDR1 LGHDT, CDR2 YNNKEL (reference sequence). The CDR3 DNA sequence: TGTGCCAGCAGCAGTAGTACTAGCGGGAGATTCTACGAGCAGTACTTT. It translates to CASSSSTSGRFYEQYF.

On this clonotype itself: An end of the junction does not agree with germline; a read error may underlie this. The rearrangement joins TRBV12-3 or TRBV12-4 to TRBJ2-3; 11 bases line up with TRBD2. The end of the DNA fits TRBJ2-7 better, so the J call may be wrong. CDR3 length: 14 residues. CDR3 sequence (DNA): TGTGCCAGCAGCTTAGCGGGAGGGCCGGGGGAGCAGTACTTC. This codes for CASSLAGGPGEQYF.

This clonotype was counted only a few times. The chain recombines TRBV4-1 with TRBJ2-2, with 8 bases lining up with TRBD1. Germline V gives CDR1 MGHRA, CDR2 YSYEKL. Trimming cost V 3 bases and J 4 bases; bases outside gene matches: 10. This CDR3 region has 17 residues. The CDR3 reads CASSHPTDREITGELFF. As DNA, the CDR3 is TGCGCCAGCAGCCACCCCACGGACAGGGAGATCACCGGGGAGCTGTTTTTT.

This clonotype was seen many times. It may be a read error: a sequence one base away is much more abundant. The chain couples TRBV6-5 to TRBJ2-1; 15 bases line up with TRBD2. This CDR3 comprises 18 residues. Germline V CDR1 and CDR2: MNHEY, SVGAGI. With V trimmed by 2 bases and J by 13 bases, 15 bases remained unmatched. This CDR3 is CASSYRTSGRAGGETQFF. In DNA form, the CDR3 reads TGTGCCAGCAGTTACAGGACTAGCGGGAGGGCAGGTGGGGAGACCCAGTTCTTC.

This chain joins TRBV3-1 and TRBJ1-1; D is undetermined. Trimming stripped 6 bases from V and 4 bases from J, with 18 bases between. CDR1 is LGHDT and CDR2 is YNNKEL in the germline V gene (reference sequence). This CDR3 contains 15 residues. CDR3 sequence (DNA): TGTGCCAGCAGTTTAAACACGGGTGTCGGCACTGAAGCTTTCTTT. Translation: CASSLNTGVGTEAFF.

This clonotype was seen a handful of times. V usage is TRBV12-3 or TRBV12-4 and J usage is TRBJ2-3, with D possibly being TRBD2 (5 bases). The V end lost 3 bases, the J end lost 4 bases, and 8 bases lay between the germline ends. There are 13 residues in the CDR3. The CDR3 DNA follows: TGTGCCAGCAGTTTTCTAGCCGCAGATACGCAGTATTTT. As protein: CASSFLAADTQYF.

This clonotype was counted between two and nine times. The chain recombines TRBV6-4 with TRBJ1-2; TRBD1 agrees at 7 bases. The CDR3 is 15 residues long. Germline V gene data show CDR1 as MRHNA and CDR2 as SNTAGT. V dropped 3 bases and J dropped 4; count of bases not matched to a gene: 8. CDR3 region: CASSERGTALYGYTF. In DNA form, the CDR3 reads TGTGCCAGCAGTGAAAGGGGGACAGCCCTCTATGGCTACACCTTC.

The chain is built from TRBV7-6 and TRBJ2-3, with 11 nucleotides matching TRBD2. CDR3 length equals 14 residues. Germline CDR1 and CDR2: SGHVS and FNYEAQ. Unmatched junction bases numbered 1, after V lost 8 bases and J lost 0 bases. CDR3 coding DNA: TGTGCCAGCTTAGCGGGAGGGAGCACAGATACGCAGTATTTT. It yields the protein CASLAGGSTDTQYF.

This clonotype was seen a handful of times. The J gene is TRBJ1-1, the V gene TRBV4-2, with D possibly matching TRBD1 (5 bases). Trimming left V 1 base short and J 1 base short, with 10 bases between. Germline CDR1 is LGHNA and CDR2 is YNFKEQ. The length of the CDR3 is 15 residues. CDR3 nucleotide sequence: TGTGCCAGCAGCCAAGTCGGGGGACCGAACACTGAAGCTTTCTTT. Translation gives CASSQVGGPNTEAFF.

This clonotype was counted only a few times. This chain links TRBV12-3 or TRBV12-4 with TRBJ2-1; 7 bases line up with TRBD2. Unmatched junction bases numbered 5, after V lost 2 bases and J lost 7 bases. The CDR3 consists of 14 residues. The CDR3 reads CASSLSDGRNEQFF. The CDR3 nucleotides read TGTGCCAGCAGTTTAAGCGACGGGAGGAATGAGCAGTTCTTC.

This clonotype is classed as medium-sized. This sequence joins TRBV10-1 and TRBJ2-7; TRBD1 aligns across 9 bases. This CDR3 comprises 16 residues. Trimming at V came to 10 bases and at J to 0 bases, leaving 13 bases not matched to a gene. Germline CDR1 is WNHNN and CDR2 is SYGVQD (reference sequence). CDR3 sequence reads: CATRRSDRGFSYEQYF. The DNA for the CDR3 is TGCGCCACCCGGAGGAGTGACAGGGGGTTCTCCTACGAGCAGTACTTC.